A selection of T cell receptor beta chains follows, all from one sample in a study of T cell responses to AZD1222 COVID-19 vaccine. Using immunoSEQ multiplex PCR, the repertoire was profiled, and TCRdb retains in-frame clones only, with some absent. The sample carries about 86,000 clones, 70% to 90% recorded once. The input for sequencing was peripheral blood, taken on day 0 of MenACWY control vaccination. The receptors come from an adult in good health. Each CDR3 is given with its conserved first and last residue. Fields, in order: J gene, clone size, V gene, D gene, CDR3 protein, CDR3 DNA. A D gene is named only where the DNA matches it firmly. The size entry is marked missing in some rows and otherwise reads once, few, many or a size class.

TRBJ2-3 NA TRBV27 TRBD2 CASSPRTSGDLTSTDTQYF TGTGCCAGCAGTCCCAGGACTAGCGGGGACCTGACTAGCACAGATACGCAGTATTTT
TRBJ1-5 NA TRBV19 TRBD1 CASIAGGQGYQPQHF TGTGCCAGTATCGCGGGGGGACAGGGCTATCAGCCCCAGCATTTT
TRBJ2-7 NA TRBV27 TRBD1 CASSQDRGPYEQYF TGTGCCAGCAGTCAGGACAGGGGGCCCTACGAGCAGTACTTC
TRBJ1-1 NA TRBV7-2 NA CATQPAPTALKAFF TGTGCCACTCAGCCCGCTCCGACGGCCCTCAAAGCTTTCTTT
TRBJ2-2 NA TRBV6-1 TRBD2 CASSDIAGITGELFF TGTGCCAGCAGTGACATAGCGGGAATCACCGGGGAGCTGTTTTTT
TRBJ1-4 NA TRBV15 NA CATSRDYNEKLFF TGTGCCACCAGCAGAGATTATAATGAAAAACTGTTTTTT
TRBJ1-2 once TRBV7-9 TRBD1 CASSLDGQGAYTF TGTGCCAGCAGCTTAGATGGACAGGGAGCCTACACCTTC
TRBJ2-3 NA TRBV6-4 NA CASSDRHQSTDTQYF TGTGCCAGCAGTGACAGACACCAGAGTACAGATACGCAGTATTTT
TRBJ1-3 NA TRBV5-1 NA CASSPSRQLANTIYF TGCGCCAGCAGCCCCTCTAGGCAGCTCGCAAACACCATATATTTT
TRBJ1-3 NA TRBV30 NA CAWSRAVGPGNTIYF TGTGCCTGGAGTCGGGCCGTGGGGCCTGGAAACACCATATATTTT
TRBJ1-2 NA TRBV11-3 NA CASSLDGGSGYTF TGTGCCAGCAGCTTAGACGGAGGAAGTGGCTACACCTTC
TRBJ2-1 NA TRBV6-6 NA CATSPDREGYNEQFF TGTGCCACCAGCCCTGACAGGGAGGGATACAATGAGCAGTTCTTC
TRBJ2-2 NA TRBV19 NA CASSLLVTIGTGELFF TGTGCCAGTAGTTTACTGGTCACTATTGGCACCGGGGAGCTGTTTTTT
TRBJ2-7 NA TRBV5-1 NA CASSLNIGNSYEQYF TGCGCCAGCAGCTTGAATATTGGGAATTCCTACGAGCAGTACTTC
TRBJ1-6 NA TRBV6-5 NA CASSRDYNSPLHF TGTGCCAGCAGCCGGGATTATAATTCACCCCTCCACTTT
TRBJ2-5 NA TRBV5-6 NA CASSWSDTLQGETQYF TGTGCCAGCAGCTGGTCGGACACCCTCCAGGGAGAGACCCAGTACTTC
TRBJ1-1 NA TRBV7-9 NA CASELHGNYEAFF TGTGCCAGCGAACTTCATGGTAACTATGAAGCTTTCTTT
TRBJ2-7 NA TRBV7-9 NA CASTGSSYEQYF TGTGCCAGCACCGGTTCATCCTACGAGCAGTACTTC
TRBJ2-3 NA TRBV9 NA CASSVSGRSSSTDTQYF TGTGCCAGCAGCGTTTCGGGGCGAAGCTCTAGCACAGATACGCAGTATTTT
TRBJ2-1 NA TRBV7-2 TRBD2 CASSLTSDLVEQFF TGTGCCAGCAGCCTGACTAGCGACCTCGTCGAGCAGTTCTTC
TRBJ1-5 NA TRBV4-2 NA CASSQGFGQPQHF TGTGCCAGCAGCCAGGGGTTCGGTCAGCCCCAGCATTTT
TRBJ1-2 NA TRBV5-5 NA CASSRAGYGYTF TGTGCCAGCAGCCGGGCCGGCTATGGCTACACCTTC
TRBJ1-1 NA TRBV2 TRBD1 CASSEGPDRGRGNTEAFF TGTGCCAGCAGTGAAGGCCCGGACAGGGGGCGGGGGAACACTGAAGCTTTCTTT
TRBJ2-5 once TRBV7-7 TRBD1 CASSPDRGHQETQYF TGTGCCAGCAGCCCAGACAGGGGCCACCAAGAGACCCAGTACTTC
TRBJ1-5 NA TRBV18 TRBD1 CASSPIPGGAGQPQHF TGTGCCAGCTCACCAATCCCAGGGGGCGCGGGTCAGCCCCAGCATTTT
TRBJ2-5 NA TRBV5-6 NA CASSPDPSQETQYF TGTGCCAGCAGCCCTGACCCATCCCAAGAGACCCAGTACTTC
TRBJ1-1 NA TRBV2 NA CASRGRWGPNTEAFF TGTGCCAGCAGAGGGCGGTGGGGCCCGAACACTGAAGCTTTCTTT
TRBJ2-7 NA TRBV28 TRBD1 CASSFRGREQYF TGTGCCAGCAGTTTCAGGGGGCGCGAGCAGTACTTC
TRBJ2-7 NA TRBV5-6 TRBD1 CASSSGTESYEQYF TGTGCCAGCAGCTCCGGGACAGAGTCCTACGAGCAGTACTTC
TRBJ1-1 NA TRBV10-2 NA CASSVSVTEAFF TGCGCCAGCAGTGTATCCGTCACTGAAGCTTTCTTT
TRBJ1-1 once TRBV18 NA CASSPPGGRDTEAFF TGTGCCAGCTCACCACCCGGGGGGAGGGACACTGAAGCTTTCTTT
TRBJ1-6 NA TRBV3-1/TRBV3-2 NA CASSQDDSWHSPLHF TGTGCCAGCAGCCAAGATGACAGCTGGCATTCACCCCTCCACTTT
TRBJ1-1 NA TRBV19 TRBD1 CASSGTGGTEAFF TGTGCCAGTAGTGGGACAGGGGGCACTGAAGCTTTCTTT
TRBJ2-7 NA TRBV6-5 NA CASRSGSPYEQYF TGTGCCAGCAGGTCGGGCAGTCCCTACGAGCAGTACTTC
TRBJ2-7 NA TRBV12-3/TRBV12-4 NA CASSFDSNEQYF TGTGCCAGCAGCTTCGACAGTAACGAGCAGTACTTC
TRBJ1-6 NA TRBV30 NA CAWSVQGGDSPLHF TGTGCCTGGAGTGTGCAGGGTGGGGATTCACCCCTCCACTTT
TRBJ2-7 NA TRBV6-5 TRBD2 CASLIAGQSYEQYF TGTGCCAGCCTCATAGCGGGGCAAAGTTACGAGCAGTACTTC
TRBJ1-1 NA TRBV7-2 NA CASSLAWVDEAFF TGTGCCAGCAGCTTAGCGTGGGTGGATGAAGCTTTCTTT
TRBJ2-7 NA TRBV19 NA CASSEWGSSYEQYF TGTGCCAGTAGTGAGTGGGGCAGCTCCTACGAGCAGTACTTC
TRBJ2-1 NA TRBV5-1 NA CASSFIEGGNEQFF TGCGCCAGCAGCTTTATTGAAGGGGGGAATGAGCAGTTCTTC
TRBJ1-6 NA TRBV7-2 NA CASSLDGGSSVNSPLHF TGTGCCAGCAGCTTAGATGGGGGATCTTCGGTTAATTCACCCCTCCACTTT